Following are 6 T cell receptor beta chains from one sample sequenced in a study of CD8 T cell repertoires and HIV-1 epitope variants. No antigens are known for them. Measured with immunoSEQ multiplex PCR; TCRdb has only the in-frame clones, and not every one. The table includes several thousand clones, about three fifths detected once. Sequencing input: cultured CD8+ T cells derived from PBMCs. These TCRs come from a male donor with HIV.

This clone was observed a few times. This chain joins TRBV7-6 and TRBJ2-2; D gene ambiguous. The length of the CDR3 is 15 residues. Germline lookup yields CDR1 SGHVS and CDR2 FNYEAQ. V was pared by 3 bases and J by 7 bases, with 15 bases between. CDR3 sequence (DNA): TGTGCCAGCAGCTTCTACTCATTTGAGAACGGGGAGCTGTTTTTT. Its protein product is CASSFYSFENGELFF.

A note on this clone: At one end the junction does not follow the germline gene, possibly because of a read error. The gene calls are TRBV5-4 and TRBJ2-4, with D possibly being TRBD1 (5 bases). Germline V gene data show CDR1 as SGHNT and CDR2 as YYREEE (reference sequence). The length of the CDR3 is 13 residues. The CDR3: CASSQGVSDIQYF. In DNA form, the CDR3 reads TGCGCCAGCAGCCAAGGGGTGTCGGACATTCAGTACTTC.

This clone has a handful of counts. The gene calls are TRBV2 and TRBJ1-1, with 8 positions matching TRBD1. V dropped 4 bases and J dropped 0; count of bases not matched to a gene: 13. The germline gives CDR1 SNHLY, CDR2 FYNNEI. The CDR3 consists of 18 residues. CDR3 DNA sequence: TGTGCCAGCAGTGCAGGACGACAGGGGTTCGGGATGAACACTGAAGCTTTCTTT. Its translation: CASSAGRQGFGMNTEAFF.

Here the CDR3 reads CASSSDSTGELFF. CDR3 DNA sequence: TGTGCCAGCAGCTCGGACAGCACCGGGGAGCTGTTTTTT. The rearrangement links TRBV6-6 to TRBJ2-2; D possibly corresponds to TRBD1 (6 bases). Germline CDR1 reads MNHNY; CDR2 reads SVGAGI (reference sequence). The CDR3 is 13 amino acids. V shed 6 bases and J shed 4 bases, with 9 bases lying between them.

This clone has more than one count but fewer than ten. The chain uses TRBV19 and TRBJ2-1; 7 bases align to TRBD2. Germline CDR1 is LNHDA and CDR2 is SQIVND (reference sequence). The CDR3 contains 13 residues. V was clipped by 5 bases and J by 3 bases; unmatched bases: 1. The CDR3 nucleotides are TGTGCCAGTAGTTTAGCGGGCTACAATGAGCAGTTCTTC. Its protein product is CASSLAGYNEQFF. Looking up the rest from reference TRBV19 and TRBJ2-1 gives the full variable domain: DGGITQSPKYLFRKEGQNVTLSCEQNLNHDAMYWYRQDPGQGLRLIYYSQIVNDFQKGDIAEGYSVSREKKESFPLTVTSAQKNPTAFYLCASSLAGYNEQFFGPGTRLTVL.

The genes are TRBV29-1 and TRBJ2-3, with D tentatively TRBD1 (6 bases). CDR3 length equals 15 residues. V was clipped by 6 bases and J by 1 base, with 17 bases between them. The V gene's germline CDR1 is SQVTM and CDR2 ANQGSEA. CDR3 region: CSVDHKGDRTDTQYF. The DNA of the CDR3 is TGCAGCGTAGACCATAAGGGGGACCGCACAGATACGCAGTATTTT.